These T cell receptor beta chains were read from a single sample in a study of blood T cells in healthy people across ages. MiXCR was run by TCRdb on the 5' RACE reads, yielding one entry per CDR3 protein. The repertoire consists of 800,000 to 950,000 distinct CDR3 sequences, with 29% occurring once and the leading ten covering roughly 10%. The sample also formed part of further work on T cells of mothers and their children.

The sequenced material came from blood. The origin of the receptors is a woman aged 40 to 50 in good health. Both conserved end residues are part of each CDR3. A D gene is named only where the DNA matches it firmly. Not every row has a clone size; where given, it reads once, few, many or a size class.

length,J,size,D,V,DNA,CDR3
14,TRBJ2-2,NA,NA,TRBV6-4,TGTGCCAGCAGTGTTTCCGCGAACACCGGGGAGCTGTTTTTT,CASSVSANTGELFF
13,TRBJ2-4,NA,NA,TRBV12-3/TRBV12-4,TGTGCCAGCAGTTTAATTGCGGGTAGCTGGCAGTACTTC,CASSLIAGSWQYF
14,TRBJ2-3,many,NA,TRBV7-7,TGTGCTAGCAGCTTAGAGGCAGGGGCAGATACGCAGTATTTT,CASSLEAGADTQYF
14,TRBJ1-2,few,TRBD1,TRBV30,TGTGCCTGGATTTCAGGGGGGGTTTTTGGAGGCTACACCTTC,CAWISGGVFGGYTF
14,TRBJ1-1,NA,TRBD1,TRBV2,TGTGCCAGCAGACAGGGGATAATGAACACTGAAGCTTTCTTT,CASRQGIMNTEAFF
16,TRBJ1-5,once,NA,TRBV4-2,TGTGCCAGCAGCCAAGATCCCGACAGGCCCAATCAGCCCCAGCATTTT,CASSQDPDRPNQPQHF
14,TRBJ2-4,many,TRBD2,TRBV6-1,TGTGCCAGCAGTGTACGGGGGGGCCTAAACATTCAGTACTTC,CASSVRGGLNIQYF
13,TRBJ1-2,many,NA,TRBV2,TGTGCCAGCCGAGGCTTAGGGGACTATGGCTACACCTTC,CASRGLGDYGYTF
14,TRBJ1-5,few,NA,TRBV12-3/TRBV12-4,TGTGCCAGCAGTCCCGAGGCGGGGGCTCAGCCCCAGCATTTT,CASSPEAGAQPQHF
17,TRBJ1-2,few,NA,TRBV28,TGTGCCAGCAGTTTCTGGAACCCAATTACCCGGACGTATGGCTACACCTTC,CASSFWNPITRTYGYTF
14,TRBJ1-4,once,NA,TRBV28,TGTGCCAGCAGTCCCGGACAGTCGCCTGAAAAACTGTTTTTT,CASSPGQSPEKLFF
13,TRBJ2-7,few,NA,TRBV12-3/TRBV12-4,TGTGTCAGCAGTTGGACTGAGACCTACGAGCAGTACTTC,CVSSWTETYEQYF
20,TRBJ1-5,few,TRBD1,TRBV20-1,TGCAGTGCTAGATTGATTGGCGGGACAGGGGATAGGCGTAGCAATCAGCCCCAGCATTTT,CSARLIGGTGDRRSNQPQHF
13,TRBJ2-5,few,TRBD1,TRBV18,TGTGCCACCATTGGGACAGGGGAGGAGACCCAGTACTTC,CATIGTGEETQYF
13,TRBJ2-7,many,NA,TRBV10-3,TGTGCCATCAGTGTAGGACAGCAGTACGAGCAGTACTTC,CAISVGQQYEQYF
17,TRBJ2-3,NA,TRBD1,TRBV7-9,TGTGCCAGCAGCGACCGGAGGACAGGGGGCATCACAGATACGCAGTATTTT,CASSDRRTGGITDTQYF
16,TRBJ2-6,NA,NA,TRBV20-1,TGCAGTGCTAGAGGTTCAATTAGCTCTGGGGCCAACGTCCTGACTTTC,CSARGSISSGANVLTF
13,TRBJ2-5,NA,TRBD1,TRBV6-6,TGTGCCAGCCTTTCGGGACAGCCAGAGACCCAGTACTTC,CASLSGQPETQYF
16,TRBJ2-7,few,NA,TRBV7-2,TGTGCCAGCAGCTTAGGGCAGGGGTCGTCAACGCACGAGCAGTACTTC,CASSLGQGSSTHEQYF
14,TRBJ2-5,many,NA,TRBV7-6,TGTGCCAGCAGCTTAGAGGCTAGCGAAGAGACCCAGTACTTC,CASSLEASEETQYF
17,TRBJ2-3,many,TRBD2,TRBV10-3,TGTGCCATCAGTGACCTAGCGGGGGACCGTAGCACAGATACGCAGTATTTT,CAISDLAGDRSTDTQYF
16,TRBJ2-2,few,NA,TRBV5-6,TGTGCCAGCAGCGAACTGGGGCAGGGTGCCACCGGGGAGCTGTTTTTT,CASSELGQGATGELFF
14,TRBJ2-7,NA,NA,TRBV7-6,TGTGCCAGCAGCTTAAACACCGGAGAGTACGAGCAGTACTTC,CASSLNTGEYEQYF
14,TRBJ1-1,few,NA,TRBV4-1,TGCGCCAGCAGCCAAGGGGGGGCAGGGCTGGGGGCTTTCTTT,CASSQGGAGLGAFF
13,TRBJ1-5,NA,NA,TRBV7-2,TGTGCCAGCAGCTGGACGAGTGGACAGCCCCAGCATTTT,CASSWTSGQPQHF
12,TRBJ1-2,few,NA,TRBV7-9,TGTGCCAGCAGCTTAGTACAGGATGGCTACACCTTC,CASSLVQDGYTF
16,TRBJ2-3,many,TRBD2,TRBV4-3,TGCGCCAGCAGCCAACAAGCGGGGGTTCGCACAGATACGCAGTATTTT,CASSQQAGVRTDTQYF
15,TRBJ2-7,NA,NA,TRBV5-1,TGCGCCAGCAGCTTGGACCAGGATACCTCCTACGAGCAGTACTTC,CASSLDQDTSYEQYF
16,TRBJ2-7,once,NA,TRBV15,TGTGCCACCAGCGGTGCGGGGGCGACCTCTTACTACGAGCAGTACTTC,CATSGAGATSYYEQYF
15,TRBJ1-4,NA,NA,TRBV7-9,TGTGCCAGCAGCTTAGGCGGGCTAGGAGATGAAAAACTGTTTTTT,CASSLGGLGDEKLFF